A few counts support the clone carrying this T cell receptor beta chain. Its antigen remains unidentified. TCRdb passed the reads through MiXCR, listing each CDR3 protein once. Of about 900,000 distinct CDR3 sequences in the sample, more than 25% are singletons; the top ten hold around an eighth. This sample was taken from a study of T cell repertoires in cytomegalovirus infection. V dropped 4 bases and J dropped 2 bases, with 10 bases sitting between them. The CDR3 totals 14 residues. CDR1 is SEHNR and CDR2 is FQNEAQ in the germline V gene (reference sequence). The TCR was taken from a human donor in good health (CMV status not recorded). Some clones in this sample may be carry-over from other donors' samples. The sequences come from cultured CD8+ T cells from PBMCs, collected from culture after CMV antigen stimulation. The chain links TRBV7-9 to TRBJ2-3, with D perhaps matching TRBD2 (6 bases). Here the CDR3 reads CASSSRGYTDTQYF. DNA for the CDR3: TGTGCCAGCAGCTCGCGGGGATACACAGATACGCAGTATTTT.